A single sample gave rise to the 4 T cell receptor beta chains below, sequenced in a study of control samples from healthy donors and cancer patients. Generated by immunoSEQ multiplex PCR, the TCRdb table keeps only in-frame clones and is missing some. Of about 70,000 clones in the sample, 87% were seen once. The specimen sequenced was PBMCs. The receptor source for this set is a woman aged 45-65 years with head and neck cancer.

The chain has TRBV9 and TRBJ2-5; the match to TRBD2 covers 10 bases. Germline V CDR1 and CDR2: SGDLS, YYNGEE. V lost 0 bases and J lost 2; bases outside the gene matches: 22. This CDR3 is 22 amino acids long. The CDR3 DNA reads TGTGCCAGCAGCGTAGGAGCGGGGGGGCTACTTTCCGCCTTGAGGGAACAAGAGACCCAGTACTTC. Its protein is CASSVGAGGLLSALREQETQYF.

The chain has TRBV6-4 and TRBJ2-1; 12 nucleotides agree with TRBD2. The CDR3 is 16 amino acids. J lost 8 bases, V lost 0 bases, and 5 bases had no gene match. CDR1 and CDR2 from the germline V gene are MRHNA and SNTAGT. The CDR3 DNA reads as TGTGCCAGCAGTGACTCGGCTAGCGGGGGGGCCGATGAGCAGTTCTTC. Translating it yields CASSDSASGGADEQFF.

This clone was recorded only once. The rearrangement joins TRBV6-5 to TRBJ1-2; perhaps TRBD1 as D (5 bases). Trimming took off 7 bases at V and 4 bases at J, with 16 bases between the two ends. Germline V CDR1 and CDR2: MNHEY, SVGAGI. The CDR3 is 14 amino acids. The CDR3 spells CASTDTMSLYGYTF. CDR3 DNA: TGTGCCAGCACGGACACGATGAGCCTCTATGGCTACACCTTC.

The rearrangement links TRBV20-1 to TRBJ1-5, with 10 bases matching TRBD1. Germline CDR1 is DFQATT and CDR2 is SNEGSKA (reference sequence). The CDR3 is 15 amino acids. With V trimmed by 3 bases and J by 9 bases, 11 bases remained unmatched. For the CDR3, the DNA is TGCAGTGCTAGTAGGTCGGGACAGGGGCTAGCGCCCCAGCATTTT. Translation: CSASRSGQGLAPQHF.